This T cell receptor beta chain stems from a study of shared clonotypes between healthy human individuals. This clone was recorded only once. Assay execution proceeded at the deep level. The data were produced by immunoSEQ multiplex PCR, yet TCRdb's version contains in-frame clones alone and is incomplete. The sample holds approximately 95,000 clones, about two thirds seen once. Trimming cost V 5 bases and J 1 base, with 18 bases left between them. Germline CDR1 SQVTM, CDR2 ANQGSEA. CDR3 length: 15 amino acids. The chain is built from TRBV29-1 and TRBJ2-7; tentative D call: TRBD1 (6 bases). The sequencing input was memory CD8+ T cells sorted from blood. Subset of the sample: CD45RO+ cells pooled with CCR7-negative TemRA cells. The source is a man under 40 in good health. The CDR3 DNA follows: TGCAGCGTTACCTCCCAGGGGATGGGATCCTACGAGCAGTACTTC. Translation gives CSVTSQGMGSYEQYF.